The 2 T cell receptor beta chains listed next were all sequenced from one sample in a study of T cell changes during pregnancy in multiple sclerosis. Only in-frame clones appear in the TCRdb table, and some are missing; sequencing was by immunoSEQ multiplex PCR. The sample includes fewer than 110,000 clones, about nine tenths seen only once; the top ten take just under 0.8%. Specimen: peripheral blood, collected in the third trimester of pregnancy. These receptors came from a female donor in good health, enrolled as a control in a pregnancy study.

This clone was recorded once. The CDR3 sequence: CASTTGTDDNEQFF. In DNA form, the CDR3 reads TGTGCCAGCACTACCGGGACAGACGACAATGAGCAGTTCTTC. V and J are TRBV5-6 and TRBJ2-1; 7 bases align to TRBD1. The CDR3 totals 14 residues. Germline V gives CDR1 SGHDT, CDR2 YYEEEE. With V trimmed by 6 bases and J by 5 bases, 8 bases remained unmatched.

The chain employs TRBV11-2 and TRBJ2-5; D may be TRBD2 (5 bases). Germline values: CDR1 SGHAT, CDR2 FQNNGV. This CDR3 contains 13 residues. With 8 bases removed from V and 2 bases from J, the gap between germline ends came to 12 bases. In nucleotides, the CDR3 is TGTGCCAGCCGACCGGACTTACAAGAGACCCAGTACTTC. This sequence encodes CASRPDLQETQYF.